The 12 T cell receptor beta chains presented below share a single source sample, sequenced in a study of CD8 T cells in ankylosing spondylitis. TCRdb re-derived calls from the 5' RACE reads in MiXCR, one entry per CDR3 protein. The table lists roughly 180,000 distinct CDR3 sequences, 9.8% of them singletons. Sequencing input: blood, either unsorted or a sorted T cell fraction (not recorded which). All receptors derive from a female donor with ankylosing spondylitis or in good health (not recorded which).

This clonotype was detected many times. This chain links TRBV28 with TRBJ2-5; the D gene is possibly TRBD2 (6 bases). The germline V gene has CDR1 MDHEN and CDR2 SYDVKM. Trimming removed 5 bases at V and 5 bases at J, with 21 bases between. The CDR3 covers 16 residues. The chain's CDR3 is CASSLLGRGPRETQYF. CDR3 sequence (DNA): TGTGCCAGCAGTCTGCTCGGGCGGGGACCCCGGGAGACCCAGTACTTC. The variable domain in full, with the rest retrieved from reference TRBV28 and TRBJ2-5, is DVKVTQSSRYLVKRTGEKVFLECVQDMDHENMFWYRQDPGLGLRLIYFSYDVKMKEKGDIPEGYSVSREKKERFSLILESASTNQTSMYLCASSLLGRGPRETQYFGPGTRLLVL.

V and J are TRBV27 and TRBJ2-5; TRBD2 agrees at 11 bases. CDR1 is MNHEY, CDR2 SMNVEV, per germline (reference sequence). V lost 2 bases and J lost 12; bases outside the gene matches: 11. The CDR3 contains 15 residues. The CDR3 protein is CASSLIGTSGGPKYF. The CDR3 DNA sequence: TGTGCCAGCAGTTTAATCGGGACTAGCGGTGGTCCCAAGTACTTC.

V usage is TRBV19 and J usage is TRBJ2-7; the D is unclear. V shed 4 bases and J shed 3 bases, with 10 bases lying between them. The length of the CDR3 is 13 residues. The germline V gene has CDR1 LNHDA and CDR2 SQIVND (reference sequence). CDR3 sequence (DNA): TGTGCCAGTAGTAAGGACGCAGACTACGAGCAGTACTTC. As protein: CASSKDADYEQYF. Full variable domain (rest looked up from reference TRBV19 and TRBJ2-7): DGGITQSPKYLFRKEGQNVTLSCEQNLNHDAMYWYRQDPGQGLRLIYYSQIVNDFQKGDIAEGYSVSREKKESFPLTVTSAQKNPTAFYLCASSKDADYEQYFGPGTRLTVT.

The table lists this clonotype with many counts. The chain has TRBV6-6 and TRBJ2-1; the D is unclear. The germline gives CDR1 MNHNY, CDR2 SVGAGI (reference sequence). The CDR3 runs 13 residues. V gave up 0 bases and J gave up 8 bases, with 8 bases separating them. CDR3 nucleotides: TGTGCCAGCAGTTACTCGACGGTCGATGAGCAGTTCTTC. This sequence encodes CASSYSTVDEQFF.

The chain joins TRBV19 to TRBJ1-1; D not certain. CDR1 LNHDA and CDR2 SQIVND come from the germline V gene (reference sequence). The CDR3 length is 12 residues. The V end lost 0 bases, the J end lost 3 bases, and 2 bases lay between the germline ends. The CDR3 nucleotides read TGTGCCAGTAGTATAGAAGACACTGAAGCTTTCTTT. Protein product: CASSIEDTEAFF.

This clonotype was recorded at least ten times. The rearrangement joins TRBV10-2 to TRBJ2-7; tentative D call: TRBD1 (5 bases). The CDR3 totals 13 residues. Germline V CDR1 and CDR2: WSHSY, SAAADI. Trimming removed 6 bases at V and 0 bases at J, with 9 bases between. The CDR3 DNA is TGCGCCAGCAGCCAGGGAATCTCCTACGAGCAGTACTTC. This translates into CASSQGISYEQYF.

The J gene is TRBJ2-3, the V gene TRBV18, with D unresolved. Deletions cut 7 bases from V and 0 bases from J, with 5 bases between. The CDR3 is 12 amino acids. Per the germline V gene, CDR1 is KGHSH and CDR2 is LQKENI. The CDR3, as DNA: TGTGCCAGCTTAGACAGCACAGATACGCAGTATTTT. Protein: CASLDSTDTQYF. Based on the CDR3 plus reference TRBV18 and TRBJ2-3, the full variable domain is NAGVMQNPRHLVRRRGQEARLRCSPMKGHSHVYWYRQLPEEGLKFMVYLQKENIIDESGMPKERFSAEFPKEGPSILRIQQVVRGDSAAYFCASLDSTDTQYFGPGTRLTVL.

About this clonotype: Since a much larger clone is just one base distant, this may be a read error. The chain is built from TRBV20-1 and TRBJ2-1; 10 nucleotides agree with TRBD2. CDR3 length: 15 residues. Germline V lookup: CDR1 DFQATT, CDR2 SNEGSKA (reference sequence). The CDR3 here is CSARVLAGEYNEQSF. CDR3 DNA sequence: TGCAGTGCTAGAGTTCTAGCGGGAGAATACAATGAGCAGTCCTTC.

This clonotype turned up a few times. V and J are TRBV7-2 and TRBJ1-2, with D perhaps TRBD1 (5 bases). The V gene's germline CDR1 is SGHTA and CDR2 FQGNSA. There are 14 residues in the CDR3. Trimming stripped 1 base from V and 10 bases from J, with 16 bases between. CDR3 bases: TGTGCCAGCAGCTTAGACTCCGGGGCCCTAGACTACACCTTC. Translated: CASSLDSGALDYTF.

This clonotype was counted at least ten times. This chain joins TRBV7-9 and TRBJ2-1; 13 positions agree with TRBD2. The CDR3 runs 17 residues. Germline values: CDR1 SEHNR, CDR2 FQNEAQ (reference sequence). Trimming took 5 bases from V and 5 from J; bases not matched to a gene: 9. The CDR3, as DNA: TGTGCCAGCAGCCCCAGGACTAGCGGGAGTTTGGACAATGAGCAGTTCTTC. Amino acid sequence: CASSPRTSGSLDNEQFF.

The chain is built from TRBV7-6 and TRBJ2-7; no firm D call. Trimming left V 1 base short and J 5 bases short, with 15 bases between. Germline V gene data show CDR1 as SGHVS and CDR2 as FNYEAQ. This CDR3 is 15 amino acids long. Here the CDR3 DNA reads TGTGCCAGCAGCTTAGTAGGTCCAGATAGTAACGAGCAGTACTTC. Translating gives CASSLVGPDSNEQYF.

The chain employs TRBV5-8 and TRBJ2-7, with a tentative D call TRBD2 (6 bases). The V and J ends lost 1 base and 4 bases respectively, with 21 bases between them. This CDR3 region has 17 residues. Per germline, CDR1 SGHTS and CDR2 YDEGEE. CDR3 coding DNA: TGTGCCAGCAGCTTGCCCCCTCCTATGGGGGGAAGATACGAGCAGTACTTC. Protein sequence: CASSLPPPMGGRYEQYF.